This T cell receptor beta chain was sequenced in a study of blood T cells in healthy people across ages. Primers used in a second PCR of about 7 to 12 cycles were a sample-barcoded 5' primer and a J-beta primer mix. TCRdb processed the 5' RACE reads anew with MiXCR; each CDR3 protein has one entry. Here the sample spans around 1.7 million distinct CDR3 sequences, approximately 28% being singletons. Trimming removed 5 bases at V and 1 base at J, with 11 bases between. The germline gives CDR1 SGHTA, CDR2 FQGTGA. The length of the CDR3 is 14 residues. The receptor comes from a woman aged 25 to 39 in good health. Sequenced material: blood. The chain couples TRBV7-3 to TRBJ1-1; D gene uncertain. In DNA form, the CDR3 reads TGTGCCAGCAGCCCCGGGGAAGAGAACACTGAAGCTTTCTTT. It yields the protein CASSPGEENTEAFF.